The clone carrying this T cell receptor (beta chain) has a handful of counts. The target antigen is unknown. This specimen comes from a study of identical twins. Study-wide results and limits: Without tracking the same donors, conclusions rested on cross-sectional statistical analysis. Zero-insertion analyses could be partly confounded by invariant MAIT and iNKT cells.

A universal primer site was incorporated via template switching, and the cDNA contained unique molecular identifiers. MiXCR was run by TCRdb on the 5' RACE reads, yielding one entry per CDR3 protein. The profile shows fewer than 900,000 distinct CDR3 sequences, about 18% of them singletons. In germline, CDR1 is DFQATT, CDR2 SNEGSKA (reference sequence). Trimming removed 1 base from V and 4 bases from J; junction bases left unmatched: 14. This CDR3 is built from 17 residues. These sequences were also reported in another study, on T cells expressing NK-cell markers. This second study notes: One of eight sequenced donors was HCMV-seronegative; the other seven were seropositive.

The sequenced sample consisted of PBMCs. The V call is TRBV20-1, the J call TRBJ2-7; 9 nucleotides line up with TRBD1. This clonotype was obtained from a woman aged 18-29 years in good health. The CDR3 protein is CSARVRDPTGGRYEQYF. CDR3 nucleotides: TGCAGTGCTAGAGTCCGGGACCCTACAGGGGGCCGATACGAGCAGTACTTC.